This TCR beta chain was identified in a study of blood T cell repertoires in COVID-19. Study as a whole: Nucleic acid was either cDNA or gDNA, and it came from T cells, B-cell-depleted T cells, or PBMCs.

As processed by the authors: Reference gene primer amplification gave nucleated cell count estimates. Assay used: immunoSEQ multiplex PCR; TCRdb lists only in-frame clones, some missing. V and J calls plus clone size are reproduced from that table; the DNA served to infer D and trimming. The data show some 210,000 clones, around four fifths seen once. The length of the CDR3 is 15 residues. Germline-derived CDR1 and CDR2 are SGHDT and YYEEEE. The V gene end was trimmed by 1 base and the J gene end by 3 bases; junction bases not matched to a gene: 5. Sequenced: peripheral blood. This clonotype originated in a woman aged 45-60 years with active or convalescent COVID-19. This chain uses TRBV5-6 with TRBJ1-2; 8 bases agree with TRBD1. The CDR3 DNA reads TGTGCCAGCAGCTTGTTTCAGGGGGCTCACTATGGCTACACCTTC. Translation gives CASSLFQGAHYGYTF.